The T cell receptor (beta chain) under discussion was sequenced for a study of cytomegalovirus exposure and HLA in healthy donors. The study's findings and limits: Later examination showed HLA-associated TCR beta chains had greater clonal expansion than equally common others. TCR beta chain V- and J-gene trimming was linked, in a later analysis, to a missense variant in DCLRE1C. Association of 15,000 to 20,000 TCR beta sequences with HLA alleles was found at 0.05 false discovery rate in a later analysis.

Concerning this clone itself: What it binds is unknown.

The germline V gene has CDR1 SGDLS and CDR2 YYNGEE. V lost 0 bases, J lost 6 bases, and 15 bases lay in between. The length of the CDR3 is 15 residues. 60 Vbeta and 13 Jbeta primers were used in PCR. This table comes from immunoSEQ multiplex PCR, and its TCRdb copy is limited to in-frame clones, with some not included. The sample records some 130,000 clones, approximately 87% being singletons. This sequence originates from a man aged 35-49 years in good health and CMV-seronegative. What was sequenced was PBMCs. The chain recombines TRBV9 with TRBJ1-2, with D uncertain. The CDR3 reads CASSVVDSPSDGYTF. For the CDR3, the DNA is TGTGCCAGCAGCGTAGTTGACTCCCCCTCGGATGGCTACACCTTC.